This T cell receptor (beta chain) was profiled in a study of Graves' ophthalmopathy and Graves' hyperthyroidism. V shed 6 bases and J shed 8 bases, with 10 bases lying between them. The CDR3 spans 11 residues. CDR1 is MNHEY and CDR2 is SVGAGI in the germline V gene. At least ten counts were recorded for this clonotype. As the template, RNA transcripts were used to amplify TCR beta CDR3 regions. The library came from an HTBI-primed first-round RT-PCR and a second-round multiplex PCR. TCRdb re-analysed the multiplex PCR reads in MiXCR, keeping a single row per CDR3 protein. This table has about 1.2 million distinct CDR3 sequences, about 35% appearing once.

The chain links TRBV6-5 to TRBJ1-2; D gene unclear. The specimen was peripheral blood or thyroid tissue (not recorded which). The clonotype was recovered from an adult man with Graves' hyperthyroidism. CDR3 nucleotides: TGTGCCAGCAGAGGGATTCTAGGCTACACCTTC. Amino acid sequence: CASRGILGYTF.